A selection of T cell receptor beta chains follows, all from one sample in a study of blood T cell repertoires in COVID-19. Only in-frame clones appear in the TCRdb table, and some are missing; sequencing was by immunoSEQ multiplex PCR. The sample carries 260,000 or so clones, 88% recorded once. Sequencing was carried out using peripheral blood. Source of these receptors: a man between 18 and 29 years old with active or convalescent COVID-19. Both conserved end residues are trimmed from each CDR3. The order of the fields is V gene, CDR3 protein.

TRBV18 | ASSLSGGAGNTEAF
TRBV14 | ASSQEQGFSVSGGYT
TRBV7-9 | ASSRTVPPEAF
TRBV27 | ASSFGQDNQPQH
TRBV7-8 | ASSSSVVGANVLT
TRBV13 | ASSLGQGTLEQY
TRBV6-6 | ASSRGRAYGYT
TRBV19 | ASSLGGRETQY
TRBV4-2 | ASSQYIGGGPGNEQF
TRBV9 | ASSVVVAGGLDTGELF
TRBV5-6 | ASSWDRANYGYT
TRBV9 | ASSAASSTDTQY
TRBV5-4 | ASSPGQLNEKLF
TRBV29-1 | SGEVRHWDYGYT
TRBV29-1 | SVAQGPGELF
TRBV9 | ASSPGGMSGELF
TRBV6-5 | ASSYNPSGGRVQY
TRBV7-9 | ASSSGQVHEKLF
TRBV10-1 | ASSSSSGRNTDTQY
TRBV3-1/TRBV3-2 | ASSQDGGNSPLH
TRBV27 | ASSFTEAETQY
TRBV7-9 | ASSSHGQGNWVGNEKLF
TRBV5-1 | ASSLAAGRKLF
TRBV11-3 | ASSLARGDTIY
TRBV7-9 | ASSSTEAF
TRBV19 | ASSIFFRENEAF
TRBV10-3 | AISEDAGFYGYT
TRBV10-3 | AIKNRASGGENEQF
TRBV6-5 | ASSSGQSSYEQY